The subject of this entry is one T cell receptor beta chain. Its specificity is not known. This entry comes from a study of cytomegalovirus exposure and HLA in healthy donors. Points from the study as a whole: The availability of immune exposure information extended only to CMV serostatus. In vitro testing confirmed a few CMV-associated chains as specific for CMV antigens. The analysis excluded some indistinguishable V segments, including TRBV6-2 and TRBV6-3. Cytomegalovirus association was assigned to more than 150 TCR beta chains.

The CDR3 is 14 residues long. Germline loops: CDR1 LNHDA, CDR2 SQIVND (reference sequence). With 5 bases removed from V and 2 bases from J, the gap between germline ends came to 12 bases. PCR employed 60 Vbeta and 13 Jbeta primers. Repertoires were generated with immunoSEQ multiplex PCR, while TCRdb's copy carries only in-frame clones and drops some. Found here are approximately 170,000 clones, 82% of them singletons; the top ten hold less than 2%. Specimen: PBMCs. The sequence derives from a male donor in good health and CMV-seronegative. This chain joins TRBV19 and TRBJ1-1, with D possibly matching TRBD1 (5 bases). Written as DNA, the CDR3 is TGTGCCAGTAGTCCTGGTGACAGAAACACTGAAGCTTTCTTT. Residues: CASSPGDRNTEAFF. Looking up the rest from reference TRBV19 and TRBJ1-1 gives the full variable domain: DGGITQSPKYLFRKEGQNVTLSCEQNLNHDAMYWYRQDPGQGLRLIYYSQIVNDFQKGDIAEGYSVSREKKESFPLTVTSAQKNPTAFYLCASSPGDRNTEAFFGQGTRLTVV.